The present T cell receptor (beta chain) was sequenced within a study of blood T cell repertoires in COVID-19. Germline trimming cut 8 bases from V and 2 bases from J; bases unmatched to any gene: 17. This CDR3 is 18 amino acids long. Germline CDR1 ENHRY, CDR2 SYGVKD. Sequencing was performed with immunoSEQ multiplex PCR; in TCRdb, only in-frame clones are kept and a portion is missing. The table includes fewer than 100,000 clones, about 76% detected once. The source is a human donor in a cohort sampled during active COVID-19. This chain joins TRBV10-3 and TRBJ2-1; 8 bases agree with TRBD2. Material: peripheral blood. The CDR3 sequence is CAIGGQSKTSGAYNEQFF. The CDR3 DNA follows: TGTGCCATCGGGGGGCAGAGCAAAACTAGCGGAGCCTACAATGAGCAGTTCTTC.